This T cell receptor (beta chain) stems from a study of blood T cell repertoires in COVID-19. Overall study context: The United States, Italy and Spain supplied acute and convalescent COVID-19 samples.

This CDR3 contains 16 residues. V was pared by 0 bases and J by 2 bases, with 2 bases of the junction left unmatched. CDR1 is SGHRS, CDR2 YFSETQ, per germline. Participant age was about 18 to 95 years, and participants resided in fewer than 30 US areas. Cohorts were assigned according to the clinical history that participants reported. In the study's own analysis: How many nucleated cells were present was estimated from reference gene primer amplification. Clones were read by immunoSEQ multiplex PCR, and TCRdb kept only the in-frame ones, dropping some. The V and J calls and clone size were taken over from that table, and D and trimming were inferred from the DNA. Among approximately 270,000 clones listed, about 90% were seen once. Of note for this clone: Other DNA variants within this sample encode the same CDR3.

This sequence joins TRBV5-1 and TRBJ2-7, with 13 bases matching TRBD2. The sequence came from a human donor in a cohort exposed to, infected with or recovered from COVID-19 (not recorded which). The donor label of this sample is uncertain. The sequencing sample was made of PBMCs or T cells enriched from blood (not recorded which). CDR3 nucleotides: TGCGCCAGCAGCTTGGGACTAGCGGGGGGCGCCTACGAGCAGTACTTC. Its translation: CASSLGLAGGAYEQYF.